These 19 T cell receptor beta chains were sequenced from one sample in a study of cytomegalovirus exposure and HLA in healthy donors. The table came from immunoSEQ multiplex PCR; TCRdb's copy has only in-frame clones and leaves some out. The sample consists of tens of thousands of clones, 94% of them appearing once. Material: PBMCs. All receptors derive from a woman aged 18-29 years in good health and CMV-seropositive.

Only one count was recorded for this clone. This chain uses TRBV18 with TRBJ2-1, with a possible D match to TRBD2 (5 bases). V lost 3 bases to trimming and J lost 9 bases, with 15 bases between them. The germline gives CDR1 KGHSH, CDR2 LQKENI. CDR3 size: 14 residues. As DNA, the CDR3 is TGTGCCAGCTCACCCCCTACTAGTTTAGGTGAGCAGTTCTTC. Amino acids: CASSPPTSLGEQFF.

CDR3 residues: CASSFGTEREVPDTQYF. The CDR3 DNA reads TGCGCCAGCAGCTTCGGCACGGAGCGAGAAGTTCCGGATACGCAGTATTTT. This chain uses TRBV5-1 with TRBJ2-3; no clear D gene. V dropped 2 bases and J dropped 6 bases, with 22 bases sitting between them. Germline lookup yields CDR1 SGHRS and CDR2 YFSETQ. The CDR3 loop spans 17 amino acids. The complete variable domain, with remaining parts taken from reference TRBV5-1 and TRBJ2-3, reads KAGVTQTPRYLIKTRGQQVTLSCSPISGHRSVSWYQQTPGQGLQFLFEYFSETQRNKGNFPGRFSGRQFSNSRSEMNVSTLELGDSALYLCASSFGTEREVPDTQYFGPGTRLTVL.

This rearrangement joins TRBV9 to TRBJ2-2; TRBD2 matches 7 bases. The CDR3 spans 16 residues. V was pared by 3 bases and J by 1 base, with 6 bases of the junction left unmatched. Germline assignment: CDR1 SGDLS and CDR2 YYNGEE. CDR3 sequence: CASSAPTSLNTGELFF. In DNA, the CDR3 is TGTGCCAGCAGCGCACCGACTAGCTTGAACACCGGGGAGCTGTTTTTT.

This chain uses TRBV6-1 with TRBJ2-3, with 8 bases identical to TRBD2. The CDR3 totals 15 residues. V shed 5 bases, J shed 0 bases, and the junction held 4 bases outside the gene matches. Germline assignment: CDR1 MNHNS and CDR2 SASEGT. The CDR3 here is CASSRAGASTDTQYF. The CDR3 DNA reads TGTGCCAGCAGTCGAGCGGGGGCTAGCACAGATACGCAGTATTTT.

The CDR3 protein is CASSLFGRAIWNTEAFF. In nucleotides, the CDR3 is TGTGCCAGCAGCTTATTCGGCAGGGCGATTTGGAACACTGAAGCTTTCTTT. The rearrangement uses TRBV5-5 and TRBJ1-1; perhaps TRBD1 as D (5 bases). The CDR3 spans 17 residues. Per the germline V gene, CDR1 is SGHKS and CDR2 is YYEKEE (reference sequence). V lost 2 bases, J lost 1 base, and 18 bases lay in between.

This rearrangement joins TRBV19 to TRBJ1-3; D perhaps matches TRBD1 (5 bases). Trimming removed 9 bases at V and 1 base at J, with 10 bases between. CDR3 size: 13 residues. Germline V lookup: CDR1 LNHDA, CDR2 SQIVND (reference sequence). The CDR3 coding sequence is TGTGCCAGCAGCGGGGGTTCTGGAAACACCATATATTTT. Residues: CASSGGSGNTIYF.

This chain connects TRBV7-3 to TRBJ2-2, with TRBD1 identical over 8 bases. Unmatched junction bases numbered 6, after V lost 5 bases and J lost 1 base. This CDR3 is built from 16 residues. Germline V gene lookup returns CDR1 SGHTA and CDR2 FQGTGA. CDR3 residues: CASSPTGTGNTGELFF. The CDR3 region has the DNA TGTGCCAGCAGCCCAACCGGGACAGGGAACACCGGGGAGCTGTTTTTT. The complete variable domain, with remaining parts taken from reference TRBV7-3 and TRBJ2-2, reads GAGVSQTPSNKVTEKGKYVELRCDPISGHTALYWYRQSLGQGPEFLIYFQGTGAADDSGLPNDRFFAVRPEGSVSTLKIQRTERGDSAVYLCASSPTGTGNTGELFFGEGSRLTVL.

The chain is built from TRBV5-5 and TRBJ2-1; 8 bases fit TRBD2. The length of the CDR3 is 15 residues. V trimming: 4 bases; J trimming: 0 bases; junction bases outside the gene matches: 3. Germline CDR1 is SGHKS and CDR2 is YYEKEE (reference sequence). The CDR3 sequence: CASSVAGSSYNEQFF. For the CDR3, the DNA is TGTGCCAGCAGCGTAGCGGGGAGCTCCTACAATGAGCAGTTCTTC. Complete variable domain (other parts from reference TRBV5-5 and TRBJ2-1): DAGVTQSPTHLIKTRGQQVTLRCSPISGHKSVSWYQQVLGQGPQFIFQYYEKEERGRGNFPDRFSARQFPNYSSELNVNALLLGDSALYLCASSVAGSSYNEQFFGPGTRLTVL.

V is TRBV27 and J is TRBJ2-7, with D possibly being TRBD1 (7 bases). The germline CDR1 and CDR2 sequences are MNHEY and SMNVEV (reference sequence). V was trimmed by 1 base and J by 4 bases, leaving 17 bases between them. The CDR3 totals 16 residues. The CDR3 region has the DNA TGTGCCAGCAGTTTATATCTTGGAGGGGGCGCGTACGAGCAGTACTTC. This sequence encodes CASSLYLGGGAYEQYF.

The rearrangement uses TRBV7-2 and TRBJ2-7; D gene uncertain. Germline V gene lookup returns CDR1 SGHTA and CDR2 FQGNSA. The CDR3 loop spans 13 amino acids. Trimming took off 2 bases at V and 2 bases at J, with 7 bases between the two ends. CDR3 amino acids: CASSLLETYEQYF. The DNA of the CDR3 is TGTGCCAGCAGCTTATTAGAAACCTACGAGCAGTACTTC.

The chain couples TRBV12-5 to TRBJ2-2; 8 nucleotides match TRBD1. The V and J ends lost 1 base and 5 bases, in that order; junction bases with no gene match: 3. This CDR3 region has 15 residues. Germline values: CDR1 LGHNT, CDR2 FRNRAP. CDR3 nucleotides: TGTGCTAGTGGTTTGGGGGACAGGTCTACCGGGGAGCTGTTTTTT. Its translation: CASGLGDRSTGELFF. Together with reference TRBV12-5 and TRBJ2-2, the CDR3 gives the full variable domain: DARVTQTPRHKVTEMGQEVTMRCQPILGHNTVFWYRQTMMQGLELLAYFRNRAPLDDSGMPKDRFSAEMPDATLATLKIQPSEPRDSAVYFCASGLGDRSTGELFFGEGSRLTVL.

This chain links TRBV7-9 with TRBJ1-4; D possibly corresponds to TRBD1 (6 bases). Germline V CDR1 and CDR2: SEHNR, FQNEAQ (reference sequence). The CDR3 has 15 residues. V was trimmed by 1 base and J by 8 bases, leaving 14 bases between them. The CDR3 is CASSLGGGAQEKLFF. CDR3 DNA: TGTGCCAGCAGCTTAGGTGGGGGGGCGCAAGAAAAACTGTTTTTT.

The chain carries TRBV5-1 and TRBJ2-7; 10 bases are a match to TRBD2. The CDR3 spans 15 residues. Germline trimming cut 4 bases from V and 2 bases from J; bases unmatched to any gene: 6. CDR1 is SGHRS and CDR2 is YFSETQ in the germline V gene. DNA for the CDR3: TGCGCCAGCAGCCCCTCTAGCGGGAGCGCCTACGAGCAGTACTTC. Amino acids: CASSPSSGSAYEQYF. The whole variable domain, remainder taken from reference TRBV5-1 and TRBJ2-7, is KAGVTQTPRYLIKTRGQQVTLSCSPISGHRSVSWYQQTPGQGLQFLFEYFSETQRNKGNFPGRFSGRQFSNSRSEMNVSTLELGDSALYLCASSPSSGSAYEQYFGPGTRLTVT.

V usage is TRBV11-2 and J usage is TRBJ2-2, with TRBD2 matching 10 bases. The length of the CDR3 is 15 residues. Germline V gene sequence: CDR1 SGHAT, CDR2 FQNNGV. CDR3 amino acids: CASSGTSVLAGELFF. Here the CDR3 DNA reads TGTGCATCATCCGGGACTAGCGTGTTGGCCGGGGAGCTGTTTTTT.

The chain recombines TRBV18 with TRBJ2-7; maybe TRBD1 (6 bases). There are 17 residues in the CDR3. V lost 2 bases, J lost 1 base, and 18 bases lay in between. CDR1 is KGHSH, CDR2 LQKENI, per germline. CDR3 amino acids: CASSPSHVVGASYEQYF. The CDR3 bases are TGTGCCAGCTCACCAAGTCATGTAGTGGGGGCATCCTACGAGCAGTACTTC. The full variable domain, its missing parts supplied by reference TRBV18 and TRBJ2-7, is NAGVMQNPRHLVRRRGQEARLRCSPMKGHSHVYWYRQLPEEGLKFMVYLQKENIIDESGMPKERFSAEFPKEGPSILRIQQVVRGDSAAYFCASSPSHVVGASYEQYFGPGTRLTVT.

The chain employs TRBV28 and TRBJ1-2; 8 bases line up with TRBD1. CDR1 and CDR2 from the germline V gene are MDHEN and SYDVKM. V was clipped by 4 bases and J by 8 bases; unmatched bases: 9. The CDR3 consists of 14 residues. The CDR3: CASSSPDRVRGYTF. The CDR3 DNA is TGTGCCAGCAGTTCCCCGGACAGGGTGAGGGGCTACACCTTC.

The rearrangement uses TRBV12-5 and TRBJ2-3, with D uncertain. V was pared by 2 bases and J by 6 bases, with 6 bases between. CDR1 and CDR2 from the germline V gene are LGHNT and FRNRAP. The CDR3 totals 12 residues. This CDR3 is CASGLRVDTQYF. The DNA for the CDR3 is TGTGCTAGTGGTTTGCGTGTGGATACGCAGTATTTT. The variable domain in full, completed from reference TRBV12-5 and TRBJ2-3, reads DARVTQTPRHKVTEMGQEVTMRCQPILGHNTVFWYRQTMMQGLELLAYFRNRAPLDDSGMPKDRFSAEMPDATLATLKIQPSEPRDSAVYFCASGLRVDTQYFGPGTRLTVL.

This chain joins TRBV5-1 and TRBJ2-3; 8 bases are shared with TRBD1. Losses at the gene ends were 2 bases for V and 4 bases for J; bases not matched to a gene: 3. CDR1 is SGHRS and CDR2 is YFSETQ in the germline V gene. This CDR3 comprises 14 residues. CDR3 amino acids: CASSLQGGSDTQYF. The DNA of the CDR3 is TGCGCCAGCAGCTTACAGGGGGGATCAGATACGCAGTATTTT.

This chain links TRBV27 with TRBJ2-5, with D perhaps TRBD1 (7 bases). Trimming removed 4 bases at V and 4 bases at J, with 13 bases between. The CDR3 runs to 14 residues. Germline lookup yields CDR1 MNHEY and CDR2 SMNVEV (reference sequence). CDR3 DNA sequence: TGTGCCAGCAGTTCTCGACAGGGACTAGAGACCCAGTACTTC. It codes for CASSSRQGLETQYF.